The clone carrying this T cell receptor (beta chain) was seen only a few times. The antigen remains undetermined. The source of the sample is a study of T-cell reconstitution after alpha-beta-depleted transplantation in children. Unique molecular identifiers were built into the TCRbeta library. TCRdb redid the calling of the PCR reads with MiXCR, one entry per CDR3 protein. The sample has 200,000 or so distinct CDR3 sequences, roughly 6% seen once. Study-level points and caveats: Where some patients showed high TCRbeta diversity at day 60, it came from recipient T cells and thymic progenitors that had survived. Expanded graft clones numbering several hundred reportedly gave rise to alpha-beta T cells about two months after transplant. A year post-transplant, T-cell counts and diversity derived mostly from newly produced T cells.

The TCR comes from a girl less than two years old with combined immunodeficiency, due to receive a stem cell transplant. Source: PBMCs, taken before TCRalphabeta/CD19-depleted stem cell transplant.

The CDR3 reads CSARVSRTVIFSYNSPLHF. CDR3 sequence (DNA): TGCAGTGCTAGAGTATCTAGGACAGTGATTTTCTCCTATAATTCACCCCTCCACTTT. V usage is TRBV20-1 and J usage is TRBJ1-6, with D maybe TRBD1 (6 bases). Germline V gene data show CDR1 as DFQATT and CDR2 as SNEGSKA (reference sequence). CDR3 length equals 19 residues. The V gene lost 1 base and the J gene lost 0 bases, with 19 bases spanning the gap.